A selection of T cell receptor beta chains follows, all from one sample in a study of response to subunit inactivated influenza vaccine. TCRdb itself ran the RT-PCR reads through MiXCR, one entry per CDR3 protein. Of more than 700,000 distinct CDR3 sequences in the sample, 21% were seen once. This sample comprised PBMCs from blood, obtained 5 to 6 days after vaccination. These receptors were collected from a man aged 50 to 60 who received an inactivated influenza vaccine. Both conserved end residues are part of each CDR3. Fields, in order: D gene, clone size, J gene, V gene, CDR3 protein, CDR3 DNA. A D gene is named only where the DNA matches it firmly. Part of the rows lack a size; the others show once, few, many or a class for expanded clones.

d_call: -; clone_size: -; j_call: TRBJ2-3; v_call: TRBV4-2; cdr3_aa: CASSQDRVLRGPTDTQYF; cdr3_nt: TGTGCCAGCAGCCAAGATAGGGTCCTCAGAGGTCCCACAGATACGCAGTATTTT
d_call: TRBD2; clone_size: few; j_call: TRBJ2-2; v_call: TRBV12-3/TRBV12-4; cdr3_aa: CASSLGGSGTPGELFF; cdr3_nt: TGTGCCAGCAGTTTAGGGGGTAGCGGGACCCCCGGGGAGCTGTTTTTT
d_call: -; clone_size: -; j_call: TRBJ1-3; v_call: TRBV12-3/TRBV12-4; cdr3_aa: CASSLFTGSSGNTIYF; cdr3_nt: TGTGCCAGCAGCCTTTTCACAGGGAGCTCTGGAAACACCATATATTTT
d_call: -; clone_size: few; j_call: TRBJ1-6; v_call: TRBV20-1; cdr3_aa: CSARAARNSPLHF; cdr3_nt: TGCAGTGCTAGGGCGGCCAGAAATTCACCCCTCCACTTT
d_call: -; clone_size: few; j_call: TRBJ2-1; v_call: TRBV7-3; cdr3_aa: CASSLRPRGEQFF; cdr3_nt: TGTGCCAGCAGCTTACGGCCTCGGGGGGAGCAGTTCTTC
d_call: -; clone_size: -; j_call: TRBJ1-1; v_call: TRBV5-1; cdr3_aa: CASSPWTEGTEAFF; cdr3_nt: TGCGCCAGCAGCCCCTGGACAGAGGGCACTGAAGCTTTCTTT
d_call: -; clone_size: -; j_call: TRBJ2-3; v_call: TRBV20-1; cdr3_aa: CSAPETAYTDTQYF; cdr3_nt: TGCAGTGCTCCCGAGACAGCCTACACAGATACGCAGTATTTT
d_call: TRBD2; clone_size: -; j_call: TRBJ2-3; v_call: TRBV20-1; cdr3_aa: CSARVTGGSDTQYF; cdr3_nt: TGCAGTGCTAGAGTAACGGGGGGGTCGGATACGCAGTATTTT
d_call: -; clone_size: few; j_call: TRBJ2-1; v_call: TRBV6-1; cdr3_aa: CASSVLDGGNEQFF; cdr3_nt: TGTGCCAGCAGTGTTTTGGACGGCGGGAATGAGCAGTTCTTC
d_call: TRBD2; clone_size: -; j_call: TRBJ2-2; v_call: TRBV3-1; cdr3_aa: CASRPGLAANTGELFF; cdr3_nt: TGTGCCAGCAGACCGGGACTAGCGGCGAACACCGGGGAGCTGTTTTTT
d_call: -; clone_size: many; j_call: TRBJ1-2; v_call: TRBV5-1; cdr3_aa: CASSPETEGRVYGYTF; cdr3_nt: TGCGCCAGCAGCCCCGAGACTGAGGGGCGGGTCTATGGCTACACCTTC
d_call: -; clone_size: -; j_call: TRBJ2-1; v_call: TRBV7-9; cdr3_aa: CASSPQDKIIGNEQFF; cdr3_nt: TGTGCCAGCAGCCCCCAGGACAAGATCATAGGGAATGAGCAGTTCTTC
d_call: -; clone_size: -; j_call: TRBJ2-1; v_call: TRBV9; cdr3_aa: CASSVRLAGIAEQFF; cdr3_nt: TGTGCCAGCAGCGTACGGCTAGCAGGTATCGCTGAGCAGTTCTTC
d_call: -; clone_size: many; j_call: TRBJ1-1; v_call: TRBV12-3/TRBV12-4; cdr3_aa: CASSLEPRGTEAFF; cdr3_nt: TGTGCCAGCAGTCTCGAGCCGCGGGGCACTGAAGCTTTCTTT
d_call: -; clone_size: few; j_call: TRBJ2-5; v_call: TRBV20-1; cdr3_aa: CSGYSGRETQYF; cdr3_nt: TGCAGTGGGTACTCGGGACGGGAGACCCAGTACTTC
d_call: -; clone_size: -; j_call: TRBJ2-1; v_call: TRBV6-2/TRBV6-3; cdr3_aa: CASSNPPGEQFF; cdr3_nt: TGTGCCAGCAGCAACCCACCAGGGGAGCAGTTCTTC
d_call: TRBD2; clone_size: once; j_call: TRBJ2-3; v_call: TRBV25-1; cdr3_aa: CASRHFGASGLDTQYF; cdr3_nt: TGTGCCAGCAGACATTTCGGGGCTAGCGGGTTGGATACGCAGTATTTT
d_call: -; clone_size: -; j_call: TRBJ1-5; v_call: TRBV20-1; cdr3_aa: CSARPGQYNQPQHF; cdr3_nt: TGCAGTGCTAGACCCGGACAGTACAATCAGCCCCAGCATTTT
d_call: -; clone_size: many; j_call: TRBJ2-1; v_call: TRBV15; cdr3_aa: CATSSRVGASEQFF; cdr3_nt: TGTGCCACCAGCAGCAGGGTTGGAGCGAGTGAGCAGTTCTTC
d_call: -; clone_size: few; j_call: TRBJ2-5; v_call: TRBV20-1; cdr3_aa: CSAPTGPGETQYF; cdr3_nt: TGCAGTGCTCCCACGGGCCCTGGGGAGACCCAGTACTTC
d_call: -; clone_size: many; j_call: TRBJ1-5; v_call: TRBV5-1; cdr3_aa: CASRLSGGGSNQPQHF; cdr3_nt: TGCGCCAGCCGACTTTCGGGGGGGGGAAGCAATCAGCCCCAGCATTTT
d_call: -; clone_size: few; j_call: TRBJ2-5; v_call: TRBV12-3/TRBV12-4; cdr3_aa: CASRTSGAGETQYF; cdr3_nt: TGTGCCAGCAGGACCTCAGGGGCCGGGGAGACCCAGTACTTC
d_call: -; clone_size: -; j_call: TRBJ1-6; v_call: TRBV28; cdr3_aa: CASSRYGGMTYNSPLHF; cdr3_nt: TGTGCCAGCAGTCGCTACGGCGGGATGACCTATAATTCACCCCTCCACTTT
d_call: -; clone_size: -; j_call: TRBJ1-1; v_call: TRBV7-6; cdr3_aa: CASSLEGSWNTEAFF; cdr3_nt: TGTGCCAGCAGCTTAGAGGGCAGCTGGAACACTGAAGCTTTCTTT
d_call: -; clone_size: few; j_call: TRBJ2-3; v_call: TRBV7-2; cdr3_aa: CASRVILGDTQYF; cdr3_nt: TGTGCCAGCAGGGTTATACTCGGAGATACGCAGTATTTT
d_call: -; clone_size: few; j_call: TRBJ1-4; v_call: TRBV7-8; cdr3_aa: CASSLRWGGEKLFF; cdr3_nt: TGTGCCAGCAGCTTAAGGTGGGGCGGGGAAAAACTGTTTTTT
d_call: TRBD2; clone_size: few; j_call: TRBJ2-1; v_call: TRBV11-2; cdr3_aa: CASSLGLASVFEQFF; cdr3_nt: TGTGCCAGCAGCCTCGGACTAGCGAGCGTTTTTGAGCAGTTCTTC
d_call: TRBD1; clone_size: few; j_call: TRBJ1-2; v_call: TRBV20-1; cdr3_aa: CSARGLKETGGVNYGYTF; cdr3_nt: TGCAGTGCTAGAGGACTTAAGGAAACAGGGGGCGTGAACTATGGCTACACCTTC
d_call: TRBD2; clone_size: -; j_call: TRBJ2-3; v_call: TRBV5-1; cdr3_aa: CASSFGTSGRATDTQYF; cdr3_nt: TGCGCCAGCAGCTTTGGAACTAGCGGGAGGGCCACAGATACGCAGTATTTT
d_call: -; clone_size: -; j_call: TRBJ1-2; v_call: TRBV4-3; cdr3_aa: CASSQDVGGTSGYTF; cdr3_nt: TGCGCCAGCAGCCAAGATGTGGGAGGAACCTCTGGCTACACCTTC
d_call: -; clone_size: -; j_call: TRBJ1-6; v_call: TRBV7-9; cdr3_aa: CASSPPGQDYNSPLHF; cdr3_nt: TGTGCCAGCAGCCCCCCGGGACAAGACTATAATTCACCCCTCCACTTT